Following are 22 T cell receptor beta chains from one sample sequenced in a study of blood T cell repertoires in COVID-19. Some clones are missing from TCRdb's copy, which holds only in-frame ones; the method was immunoSEQ multiplex PCR. This sample yields around 160,000 clones, of which roughly 90% are seen a single time; less than 3% belongs to the top ten. Sequencing used peripheral blood. These TCRs come from a man between 60 and 75 years old with acute or convalescent COVID-19.

The gene calls are TRBV3-1 (or the pseudogene TRBV3-2) and TRBJ1-5; perhaps TRBD1 as D (6 bases). Germline V gives CDR1 LGHDT, CDR2 YNNKEL (reference sequence). This CDR3 has 14 residues. The V end was cut by 4 bases, the J end by 7 bases, with 14 bases between. CDR3 DNA: TGTGCCAGCAGCCCTACAGGGTCGCGACAGCCCCAGCATTTT. Translating gives CASSPTGSRQPQHF.

The chain recombines TRBV9 with TRBJ2-1, with D tentatively TRBD1 (5 bases). The CDR3 has 16 amino acids. Per the germline V gene, CDR1 is SGDLS and CDR2 is YYNGEE. Between the trimmed V and J ends, which lost 0 bases and 7 bases, there was a span of 17 bases. CDR3 region: CASSVEPRASENEQFF. Written as DNA, the CDR3 is TGTGCCAGCAGCGTAGAGCCCAGGGCCTCAGAGAATGAGCAGTTCTTC.

This clone was recorded once. The chain combines TRBV4-1 with TRBJ1-2, with 8 bases identical to TRBD1. Per the germline V gene, CDR1 is MGHRA and CDR2 is YSYEKL. The CDR3 covers 16 residues. V gave up 1 base and J gave up 7 bases; unmatched junction bases: 11. The CDR3 is CASSQGPLSGGAGYTF. The CDR3 DNA reads as TGCGCCAGCAGCCAAGGACCCCTCTCAGGGGGCGCTGGCTACACCTTC.

The genes are TRBV4-3 and TRBJ1-4; D is ambiguous. V was trimmed by 1 base and J by 8 bases, leaving 23 bases between them. CDR3 size: 18 residues. The germline V gene has CDR1 LGHNA and CDR2 YSLEER. The CDR3, as DNA: TGCGCCAGCAGCCAAGTCTCGGGCGAGTTGAGGTGGGAGGAAAAACTGTTTTTT. Encoded protein: CASSQVSGELRWEEKLFF.

The gene calls are TRBV19 and TRBJ1-6; TRBD1 might be the D (6 bases). CDR3 length: 18 residues. Germline CDR1 and CDR2: LNHDA and SQIVND (reference sequence). The ends were cut back, 3 bases at V and 7 bases at J, with 22 bases in the middle. Here the CDR3 DNA reads TGTGCCAGTAGTATCTCCTTACCCGACAGGACGAGGAATTCACCCCTCCACTTT. Its translation is CASSISLPDRTRNSPLHF.

This clone was observed once. This sequence joins TRBV4-1 and TRBJ1-2; possibly TRBD1 for D (6 bases). The ends were cut back, 1 base at V and 8 bases at J, with 11 bases in the middle. This CDR3 spans 13 amino acids. Germline V gene data show CDR1 as MGHRA and CDR2 as YSYEKL. CDR3 coding DNA: TGCGCCAGCAGCCAAGGACGGACAGACGGCTACACCTTC. Protein sequence: CASSQGRTDGYTF.

The chain combines TRBV6-4 with TRBJ1-2, with a tentative D call TRBD1 (6 bases). V lost 5 bases, J lost 3 bases, and 13 bases lay in between. The germline V gene encodes CDR1 MRHNA and CDR2 SNTAGT. This CDR3 comprises 14 residues. As DNA, the CDR3 is TGTGCCAGCAGTAAGGGGGTCAGGGACTATGGCTACACCTTC. Amino acid sequence: CASSKGVRDYGYTF.

In nucleotides, the CDR3 is TGCGCCAGCAGCAGGGACAGGGCAACTAATGAAAAACTGTTTTTT. Translated: CASSRDRATNEKLFF. V is TRBV5-1 and J is TRBJ1-4, with 9 nucleotides matching TRBD1. This CDR3 contains 15 residues. Trimming removed 4 bases from V and 0 bases from J; junction bases left unmatched: 1. From germline, CDR1 is SGHRS and CDR2 YFSETQ.

The chain joins TRBV4-3 to TRBJ2-7; a weak D match, TRBD1 (5 bases). This CDR3 spans 16 amino acids. Germline V CDR1 and CDR2: LGHNA, YSLEER. V was shortened by 0 bases and J by 0 bases, with 12 bases between the two germline ends. The CDR3 here is CASSQDRSRGSYEQYF. The CDR3 coding sequence is TGCGCCAGCAGCCAAGATCGGTCAAGGGGCTCCTACGAGCAGTACTTC.

The chain links TRBV7-9 to TRBJ1-4; D perhaps matches TRBD1 (6 bases). Trimming took off 3 bases at V and 7 bases at J, with 12 bases between the two ends. The CDR3 extends over 14 amino acids. CDR1 SEHNR and CDR2 FQNEAQ come from the germline V gene (reference sequence). This CDR3 is CASSFQGHGEKLFF. For the CDR3, the DNA is TGTGCCAGCAGCTTCCAGGGGCACGGTGAAAAACTGTTTTTT.

This chain links TRBV29-1 with TRBJ2-3; D may be TRBD1 (5 bases). Looked up from germline, CDR1 is SQVTM and CDR2 is ANQGSEA. This CDR3 contains 16 residues. V dropped 2 bases and J dropped 0 bases, with 15 bases sitting between them. CDR3 bases: TGCAGCGTTGAAAAGCTTGCAGGGATCAGCACAGATACGCAGTATTTT. It translates to CSVEKLAGISTDTQYF.

The chain recombines TRBV25-1 with TRBJ1-6; TRBD1 is a possible D gene (5 bases). This CDR3 is built from 15 residues. The V end lost 1 base, the J end lost 9 bases, and 13 bases lay between the germline ends. Germline assignment: CDR1 MGHDK and CDR2 SYGVNS. This CDR3 reads CASSESHFGGSPLHF. The CDR3 nucleotides are TGTGCCAGCAGTGAATCACATTTCGGGGGTTCACCCCTCCACTTT.

With regard to this clone: Within the sample, other DNA sequences also encode this same CDR3. The chain employs TRBV3-1 (or the pseudogene TRBV3-2) and TRBJ1-3; unclear D gene. The V gene lost 1 base and the J gene lost 1 base, with 5 bases spanning the gap. This CDR3 comprises 14 residues. Germline V gene sequence: CDR1 LGHDT, CDR2 YNNKEL (reference sequence). The CDR3 is CASSQGGSGNTIYF. In nucleotides, the CDR3 is TGTGCCAGCAGCCAAGGCGGGTCTGGAAACACCATATATTTT.

This chain connects TRBV6-5 to TRBJ2-2; D not resolved. The germline CDR1 and CDR2 sequences are MNHEY and SVGAGI. The CDR3 totals 15 residues. V lost 2 bases and J lost 1, with 8 bases in between. The CDR3 nucleotides read TGTGCCAGCAGTTACGTTCCGGGGAACACCGGGGAGCTGTTTTTT. This encodes CASSYVPGNTGELFF.

V usage is TRBV7-2 and J usage is TRBJ1-5; no reliable D call. CDR1 and CDR2 from the germline V gene are SGHTA and FQGNSA. This CDR3 is 13 amino acids long. V was clipped by 4 bases and J by 4 bases, with 8 bases between them. The DNA of the CDR3 is TGTGCCAGCAGCTCCCAGATTAATCAGCCCCAGCATTTT. Translation gives CASSSQINQPQHF.

The chain carries TRBV24-1 and TRBJ1-2; 7 bases align to TRBD1. The junction had 3 bases not matched to a gene; V was cut back by 4 bases and J by 5 bases. The CDR3 runs 13 residues. Germline V gene lookup returns CDR1 KGHDR and CDR2 SFDVKD. The CDR3 spells CATSELTGYGYTF. The CDR3 nucleotides read TGTGCCACCAGTGAATTGACAGGGTATGGCTACACCTTC.

J is TRBJ1-3 and V is TRBV5-1; the D is unclear. Germline V lookup: CDR1 SGHRS, CDR2 YFSETQ. V lost 3 bases to trimming and J lost 2 bases, with 6 bases between them. The CDR3 is 13 amino acids. In DNA, the CDR3 is TGCGCCAGCAGCTCCGGTGCTGGAAACACCATATATTTT. This sequence encodes CASSSGAGNTIYF.

The chain carries TRBV7-6 and TRBJ2-1, with D maybe TRBD1 (6 bases). Germline V gene sequence: CDR1 SGHVS, CDR2 FNYEAQ. The CDR3 totals 15 residues. Trimming stripped 6 bases from V and 8 bases from J, with 20 bases between. CDR3 coding DNA: TGTGCCAGCAGACTAGTGTCGGGCAGGGGTGATGAGCAGTTCTTC. Residues: CASRLVSGRGDEQFF.

The chain uses TRBV10-3 and TRBJ1-1, with unresolved D. Germline CDR1 and CDR2: ENHRY and SYGVKD. This CDR3 region has 11 residues. Trimming stripped 9 bases from V and 6 bases from J, with 11 bases between. CDR3 protein: CAIGLIPEAFF. Here the CDR3 DNA reads TGTGCCATAGGACTCATCCCTGAAGCTTTCTTT.

The table lists this clone with a few counts. This chain uses TRBV7-9 with TRBJ1-5; TRBD1 agrees at 7 bases. CDR1 is SEHNR and CDR2 is FQNEAQ in the germline V gene (reference sequence). J was trimmed by 6 bases and V by 1 base; bases with no gene match: 6. The CDR3 sequence is 15 residues long. CDR3 region: CASSLGTGTGQPQHF. CDR3 DNA sequence: TGTGCCAGCAGCTTAGGGACAGGCACGGGTCAGCCCCAGCATTTT.

This clone is medium-sized (0.01 to 0.1%) in the sample. V is TRBV5-1 and J is TRBJ1-4; 7 nucleotides agree with TRBD1. The length of the CDR3 is 15 residues. The germline V gene has CDR1 SGHRS and CDR2 YFSETQ. J lost 5 bases, V lost 4 bases, and 8 bases had no gene match. The CDR3 is CASSGYRGKNEKLFF. In DNA form, the CDR3 reads TGCGCCAGCAGCGGATACAGGGGTAAAAATGAAAAACTGTTTTTT.

The chain joins TRBV2 to TRBJ1-2, with a tentative D call TRBD1 (6 bases). Germline CDR1 is SNHLY and CDR2 is FYNNEI. V shed 9 bases and J shed 0 bases, with 17 bases lying between them. This CDR3 is built from 15 residues. Here the CDR3 DNA reads TGTGCCAGTAGGACGGCCAGGGGCCCTAACTATGGCTACACCTTC. Translated, it gives CASRTARGPNYGYTF.